The 5 T cell receptor beta chains given below trace back to one sample, sequenced in a study of spatial heterogeneity in lung cancer. TCRdb used MiXCR to reprocess the 5' RACE reads, holding one entry per CDR3 protein. The sample consists of around 23,000 distinct CDR3 sequences, over 4.5% of them appearing once. Time point noted: sample taken at primary tumor resection. Material for sequencing was whole RNA from tumor, nontumor lung or frozen PBMC, left unsorted. Sequencing used PBMCs, obtained at surgery. These receptors originate from a male donor with early-stage non-small cell lung cancer.

This clonotype was detected ten times or more. The J gene is TRBJ2-5, the V gene TRBV29-1; D could derive from TRBD1 or TRBD2 (6 bases each). Germline-derived CDR1 and CDR2 are SQVTM and ANQGSEA. This CDR3 has 11 residues. V was clipped by 4 bases and J by 4 bases, with 7 bases between them. Here the CDR3 DNA reads TGCAGCGTTGGGGGGGCAGAGACCCAGTACTTC. Translating it yields CSVGGAETQYF.

There are many counts of this clonotype. This chain joins TRBV6-2 or TRBV6-3 and TRBJ1-1, with 7 bases aligning to TRBD1. J gave up 5 bases and V 6 bases, and 6 bases lay outside the gene matches. Germline V lookup: CDR1 MNHEY, CDR2 SVGEGT. The CDR3 totals 13 residues. CDR3 sequence (DNA): TGTGCCAGCAGGAAAGGGGGCGGAACTGAAGCTTTCTTT. It codes for CASRKGGGTEAFF.

Comment on this clonotype: Possible read error: a much larger clone is one base away. The rearrangement uses TRBV7-9 and TRBJ2-3, with unresolved D. The CDR3 extends over 11 amino acids. V was trimmed by 2 bases and J by 3 bases, leaving 0 bases between them. Germline assignment: CDR1 SEHNR and CDR2 FQNEAQ (reference sequence). The CDR3 nucleotides read TGTGCCAGCAGCTTAACAGATACGCAGTATTTT. This codes for CASSLTDTQYF.

V is TRBV6-1 and J is TRBJ1-6, with D possibly being TRBD1 (5 bases). The CDR3 runs 13 residues. Trimming took 11 bases from V and 10 from J, leaving 18 bases between them. CDR1 is MNHNS, CDR2 SASEGT, per germline. The CDR3 DNA reads as TGTGCCGTCGGTGCAGGGAATCGCTCACCCCTCCACTTT. Its translation is CAVGAGNRSPLHF.

There are many counts of this clonotype. The chain has TRBV5-6 and TRBJ2-5; no clear D. Germline V gene data show CDR1 as SGHDT and CDR2 as YYEEEE. The CDR3 contains 11 residues. V lost 0 bases to trimming and J lost 5 bases, with 2 bases between them. In DNA form, the CDR3 reads TGTGCCAGCAGCTTGGCGGAGACCCAGTACTTC. Protein: CASSLAETQYF. Full variable domain (rest looked up from reference TRBV5-6 and TRBJ2-5): DAGVTQSPTHLIKTRGQQVTLRCSPKSGHDTVSWYQQALGQGPQFIFQYYEEEERQRGNFPDRFSGHQFPNYSSELNVNALLLGDSALYLCASSLAETQYFGPGTRLLVL.